These 11 T cell receptor beta chains share one sample of origin, sequenced in a study of monozygotic twins with inflammatory bowel disease. For each CDR3 protein, TCRdb gives one entry from its re-call of the 5' RACE reads, without DNA. In total, the table holds about 170,000 distinct CDR3 sequences. Source material: blood. These receptors were taken from a human donor with ulcerative colitis or Crohn's disease, or a healthy co-twin of an affected twin (not recorded which).

Here the CDR3 reads CSALNPGQGSGNTIYF. The chain links TRBV20-1 to TRBJ1-3; there is no DNA to check the TCRdb D call of TRBD1. Germline lookup yields CDR1 DFQATT and CDR2 SNEGSKA (reference sequence). There are 16 residues in the CDR3.

The chain carries TRBV5-1 and TRBJ2-2. This CDR3 has 16 residues. Per germline, CDR1 SGHRS and CDR2 YFSETQ. The CDR3 loop is CASSLEVSGSTGELFF.

V is TRBV20-1 and J is TRBJ1-1; absent DNA, TCRdb's TRBD1 call cannot be checked. The germline gives CDR1 DFQATT, CDR2 SNEGSKA (reference sequence). The CDR3 extends over 15 amino acids. The CDR3 is CSATFSGQGYTEAFF.

This chain links TRBV6-2 or TRBV6-3 with TRBJ2-5; the TRBD2 assignment by TCRdb is unverifiable without DNA. This CDR3 is built from 16 residues. The V gene's germline CDR1 is MNHEY and CDR2 SVGEGT. CDR3 protein: CASSPRTSGRAETQYF.

The chain couples TRBV28 to TRBJ2-7; TCRdb's assignment of TRBD1 cannot be checked, as there is no DNA. Germline CDR1 reads MDHEN; CDR2 reads SYDVKM. The CDR3 covers 15 residues. CDR3 protein: CASNKPGQASYEQYF.

The rearrangement uses TRBV4-1 and TRBJ1-3. There are 15 residues in the CDR3. Looked up from germline, CDR1 is MGHRA and CDR2 is YSYEKL. The CDR3 loop is CASSQQVVSGNTIYF.

This rearrangement joins TRBV7-9 to TRBJ2-2. The length of the CDR3 is 14 residues. Germline CDR1 and CDR2: SEHNR and FQNEAQ (reference sequence). The CDR3 sequence is CASSLRTNTGELFF.

This chain connects TRBV20-1 to TRBJ1-2. CDR1 and CDR2 from the germline V gene are DFQATT and SNEGSKA (reference sequence). This CDR3 has 15 amino acids. The chain's CDR3 is CSARNSQGPNYGYTF.

V usage is TRBV20-1 and J usage is TRBJ2-7; the TCRdb D gene call, TRBD1, has no DNA to confirm it. Germline V gives CDR1 DFQATT, CDR2 SNEGSKA (reference sequence). The CDR3 has 12 amino acids. CDR3 region: CSGRGSGVGQYF.

The gene calls are TRBV27 and TRBJ2-7. Germline CDR1 MNHEY, CDR2 SMNVEV (reference sequence). The CDR3 sequence is 15 residues long. CDR3 in amino acids: CASSLFGEVNYEQYF.

The V and J genes are TRBV3-1 and TRBJ2-3; TCRdb calls TRBD2, which cannot be checked without DNA. The CDR3 spans 14 residues. CDR1 LGHDT and CDR2 YNNKEL come from the germline V gene (reference sequence). The CDR3 here is CASSPEGLTETQYF.